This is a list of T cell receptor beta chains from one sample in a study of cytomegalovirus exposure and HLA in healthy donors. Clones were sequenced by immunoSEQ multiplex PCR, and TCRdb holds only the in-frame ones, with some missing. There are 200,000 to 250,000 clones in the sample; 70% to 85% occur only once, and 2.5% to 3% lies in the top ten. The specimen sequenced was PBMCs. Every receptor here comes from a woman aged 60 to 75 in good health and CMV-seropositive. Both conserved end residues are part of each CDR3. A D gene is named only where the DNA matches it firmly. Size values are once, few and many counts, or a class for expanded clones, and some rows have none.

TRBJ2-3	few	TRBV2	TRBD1	CASSPGQGATDTQYF	TGTGCCAGCAGTCCAGGACAGGGGGCAACAGATACGCAGTATTTT
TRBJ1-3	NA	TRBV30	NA	CAWSAPGNSGNTIYF	TGTGCCTGGAGTGCTCCAGGGAACTCTGGAAACACCATATATTTT
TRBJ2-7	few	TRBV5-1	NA	CASSLEGYEQYF	TGCGCCAGCAGCTTGGAGGGGTACGAGCAGTACTTC
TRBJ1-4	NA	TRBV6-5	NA	CASSSAGTINEKLFF	TGTGCCAGCAGTTCCGCCGGGACAATTAATGAAAAACTGTTTTTT
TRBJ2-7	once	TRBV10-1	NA	CASSDSYEQYF	TGCGCCAGCAGTGACAGTTACGAGCAGTACTTC
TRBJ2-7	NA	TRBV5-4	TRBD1	CASREPGQAYEQYF	TGTGCCAGCAGGGAACCGGGACAGGCTTACGAGCAGTACTTC
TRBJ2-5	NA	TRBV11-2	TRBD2	CASSPGLAGEETQYF	TGTGCCAGCAGCCCGGGACTAGCGGGAGAAGAGACCCAGTACTTC
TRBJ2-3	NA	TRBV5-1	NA	CASSLTVSSTDTQYF	TGCGCCAGCAGCTTGACGGTCTCTAGCACAGATACGCAGTATTTT
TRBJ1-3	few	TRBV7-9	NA	CASRRAVSGNTIYF	TGTGCCAGCAGGAGGGCGGTCTCTGGAAACACCATATATTTT
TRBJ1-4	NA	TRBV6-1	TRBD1	CASSEGQDIAEKLFF	TGTGCCAGCAGTGAGGGACAGGACATTGCGGAAAAACTGTTTTTT
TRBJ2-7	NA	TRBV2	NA	CASSQDSTVSYEQYF	TGTGCCAGCAGTCAAGACAGTACTGTCTCCTACGAGCAGTACTTC
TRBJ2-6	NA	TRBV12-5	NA	CASGQTRDTTRLSGANVLTF	TGTGCTAGTGGACAAACCCGGGACACTACACGGCTCTCTGGGGCCAACGTCCTGACTTTC
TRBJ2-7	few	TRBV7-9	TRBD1	CASSPRTGGKGYEQYF	TGTGCCAGCAGCCCTCGGACAGGGGGCAAGGGGTACGAGCAGTACTTC
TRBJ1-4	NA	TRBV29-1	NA	CSVVGVDEKLFF	TGCAGCGTTGTGGGCGTTGATGAAAAACTGTTTTTT
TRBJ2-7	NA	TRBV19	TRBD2	CASSSTSFDEQYF	TGTGCCAGTAGCTCGACTAGCTTCGACGAGCAGTACTTC
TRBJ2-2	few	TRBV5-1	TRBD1	CASRWTGSYTGELFF	TGCGCCAGCAGGTGGACAGGGTCTTACACCGGGGAGCTGTTTTTT
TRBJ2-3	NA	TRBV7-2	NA	CASTLTSRRQYF	TGTGCCAGCACCCTGACCTCGAGGAGGCAGTATTTT
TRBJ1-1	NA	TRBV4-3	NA	CASSYRVFSTTEAFF	TGCGCCAGCAGTTACAGGGTTTTTTCTACGACTGAAGCTTTCTTT
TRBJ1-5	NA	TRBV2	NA	CASSGQFQGQPQHF	TGTGCCAGCAGTGGACAGTTCCAGGGCCAGCCCCAGCATTTT
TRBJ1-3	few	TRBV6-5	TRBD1	CASSWDSRNSGNTIYF	TGTGCCAGCAGTTGGGACAGTCGCAACTCTGGAAACACCATATATTTT
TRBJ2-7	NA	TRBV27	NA	CASSLLATEPLEQYF	TGTGCCAGCAGTTTATTGGCCACAGAACCACTCGAGCAGTACTTC
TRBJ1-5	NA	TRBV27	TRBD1	CASSLLGQGKGDQPQHF	TGTGCCAGCAGTTTATTGGGACAGGGGAAAGGAGATCAGCCCCAGCATTTT
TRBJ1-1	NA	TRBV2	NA	CASRSDRNTEAFF	TGTGCCAGCAGGTCAGACAGGAACACTGAAGCTTTCTTT
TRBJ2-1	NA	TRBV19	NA	CASSSQGNSYNEQFF	TGTGCCAGTAGCTCACAGGGTAACTCCTACAATGAGCAGTTCTTC
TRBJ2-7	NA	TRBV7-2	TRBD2	CASSFSGGSYEQYF	TGTGCCAGCAGCTTCAGCGGGGGTTCCTACGAGCAGTACTTC
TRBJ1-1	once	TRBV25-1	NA	CASSPLGGRGGEAFF	TGTGCCAGCAGCCCACTGGGGGGGCGTGGGGGTGAAGCTTTCTTT
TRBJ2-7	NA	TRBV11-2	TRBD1	CASSLGQGRGEQYF	TGTGCCAGCAGCTTGGGACAGGGGCGAGGGGAGCAGTACTTC
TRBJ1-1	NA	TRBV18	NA	CASLSGGNTEAFF	TGTGCCAGTCTCTCGGGGGGGAACACTGAAGCTTTCTTT
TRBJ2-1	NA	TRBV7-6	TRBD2	CASSLGTSGRAHEQFF	TGTGCCAGCAGCTTAGGTACTAGCGGGAGGGCCCATGAGCAGTTCTTC
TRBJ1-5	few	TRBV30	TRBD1	CAWSAGTAYNQPQHF	TGTGCCTGGAGCGCCGGGACAGCCTACAATCAGCCCCAGCATTTT
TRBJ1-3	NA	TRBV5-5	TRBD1	CASNLKTGVDTIYF	TGTGCCAGCAACTTGAAGACAGGGGTGGACACCATATATTTT
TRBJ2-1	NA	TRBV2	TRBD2	CASRGTSASNEQFF	TGTGCCAGCAGAGGGACTAGCGCCTCCAATGAGCAGTTCTTC
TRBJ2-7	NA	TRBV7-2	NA	CASSTQARVWQYF	TGTGCCAGCAGCACCCAAGCACGGGTTTGGCAGTACTTC
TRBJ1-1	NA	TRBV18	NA	CASSPRDTVNTEAFF	TGTGCCAGCTCACCCCGGGACACGGTAAACACTGAAGCTTTCTTT
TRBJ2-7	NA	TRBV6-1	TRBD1	CASYGTGAVYEQYF	TGTGCCAGCTACGGGACAGGGGCCGTCTACGAGCAGTACTTC
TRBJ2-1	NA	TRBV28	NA	CASSFIGVVYNEQFF	TGTGCCAGCAGTTTCATCGGGGTGGTGTACAATGAGCAGTTCTTC
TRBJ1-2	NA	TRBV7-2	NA	CASSEGQNYGYTF	TGTGCCAGCAGCGAAGGACAGAACTATGGCTACACCTTC
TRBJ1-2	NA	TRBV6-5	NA	CASSYDPGQAGYTF	TGTGCCAGCAGTTACGACCCAGGCCAGGCAGGCTACACCTTC
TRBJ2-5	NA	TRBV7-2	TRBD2	CASSEGAGGPETQYF	TGTGCCAGCAGCGAAGGGGCGGGGGGGCCTGAGACCCAGTACTTC
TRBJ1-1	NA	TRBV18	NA	CASSPRIAGFDTEAFF	TGTGCCAGCTCACCACGCATAGCAGGGTTCGACACTGAAGCTTTCTTT
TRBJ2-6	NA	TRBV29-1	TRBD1	CSVEDFSGGQGAYGANVLTF	TGCAGCGTTGAAGATTTTTCCGGGGGACAGGGGGCTTACGGGGCCAACGTCCTGACTTTC
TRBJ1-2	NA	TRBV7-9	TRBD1	CASSGEGDRGRNGYTF	TGTGCCAGCAGCGGCGAGGGGGACAGGGGTCGGAATGGCTACACCTTC
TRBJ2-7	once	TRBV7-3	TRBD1	CASSLTGTGFEQYF	TGTGCCAGCAGCCTCACCGGGACAGGGTTCGAGCAGTACTTC
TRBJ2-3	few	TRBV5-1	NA	CASSLSLRGLTDTQYF	TGCGCCAGCAGCTTGTCCCTTCGGGGACTCACAGATACGCAGTATTTT
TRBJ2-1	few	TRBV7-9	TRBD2	CASSLRPSGSYNEQFF	TGTGCCAGCAGCTTACGGCCTAGCGGCTCCTACAATGAGCAGTTCTTC
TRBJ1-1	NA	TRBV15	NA	CATSRASGDNTEAFF	TGTGCCACCAGCAGAGCCTCAGGGGACAACACTGAAGCTTTCTTT
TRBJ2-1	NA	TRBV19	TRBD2	CASSIRGEYNEQFF	TGTGCCAGTAGTATCCGGGGGGAATACAATGAGCAGTTCTTC
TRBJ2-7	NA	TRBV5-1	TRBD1	CASRPHDRGTYEQYF	TGCGCCAGCAGGCCCCATGACAGGGGAACCTACGAGCAGTACTTC
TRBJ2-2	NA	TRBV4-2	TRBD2	CASRREGGPNTGELFF	TGTGCCAGCAGGAGGGAGGGAGGACCCAACACCGGGGAGCTGTTTTTT
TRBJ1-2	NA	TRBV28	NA	CASSFRTGGGYTF	TGTGCCAGCAGCTTTCGCACGGGGGGTGGCTACACCTTC
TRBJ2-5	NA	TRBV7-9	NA	CSSSSTLGGPQTQYF	TGTTCCAGCAGCTCCACGCTAGGAGGGCCGCAGACCCAGTACTTC
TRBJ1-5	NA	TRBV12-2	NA	CASRLVAGLPSYSNQPQHF	TGTGCAAGTCGCTTAGTCGCGGGGTTGCCTTCTTATAGCAATCAGCCCCAGCATTTT
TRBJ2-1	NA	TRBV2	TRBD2	CASNWRELGYEQFF	TGTGCCAGCAACTGGCGGGAGCTTGGGTATGAGCAGTTCTTC